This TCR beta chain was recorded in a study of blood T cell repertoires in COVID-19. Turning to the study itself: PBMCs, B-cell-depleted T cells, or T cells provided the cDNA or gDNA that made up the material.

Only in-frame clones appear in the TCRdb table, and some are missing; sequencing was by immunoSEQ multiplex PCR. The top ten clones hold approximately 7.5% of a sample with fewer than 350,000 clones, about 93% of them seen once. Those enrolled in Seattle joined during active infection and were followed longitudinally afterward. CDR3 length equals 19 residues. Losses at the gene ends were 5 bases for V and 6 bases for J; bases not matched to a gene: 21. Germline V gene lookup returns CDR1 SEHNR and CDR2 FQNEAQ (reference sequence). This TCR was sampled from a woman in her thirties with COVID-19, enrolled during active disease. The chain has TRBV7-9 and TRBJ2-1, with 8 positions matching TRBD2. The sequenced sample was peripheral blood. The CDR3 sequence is CASSPRRRGGAGGLNEQFF. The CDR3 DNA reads TGTGCCAGCAGCCCAAGGCGCAGGGGAGGGGCGGGAGGTCTCAATGAGCAGTTCTTC.